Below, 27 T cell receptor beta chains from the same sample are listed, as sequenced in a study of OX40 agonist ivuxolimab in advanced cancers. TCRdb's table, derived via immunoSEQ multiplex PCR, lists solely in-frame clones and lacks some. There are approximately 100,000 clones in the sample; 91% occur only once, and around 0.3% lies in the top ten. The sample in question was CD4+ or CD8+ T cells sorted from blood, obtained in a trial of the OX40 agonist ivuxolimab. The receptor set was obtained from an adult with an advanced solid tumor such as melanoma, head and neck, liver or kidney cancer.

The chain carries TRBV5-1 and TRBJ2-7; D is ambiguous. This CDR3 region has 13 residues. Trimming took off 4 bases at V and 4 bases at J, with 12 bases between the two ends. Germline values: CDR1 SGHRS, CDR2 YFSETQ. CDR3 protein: CASSDGALYEQYF. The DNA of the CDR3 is TGCGCCAGCAGCGACGGAGCATTATACGAGCAGTACTTC.

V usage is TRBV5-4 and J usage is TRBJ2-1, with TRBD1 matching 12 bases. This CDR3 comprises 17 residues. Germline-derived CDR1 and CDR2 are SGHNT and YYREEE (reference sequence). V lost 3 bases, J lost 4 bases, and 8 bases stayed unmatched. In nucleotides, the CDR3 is TGTGCCAGCAGCTCCTCCGGGACAGGGGGCAATTACAATGAGCAGTTCTTC. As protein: CASSSSGTGGNYNEQFF.

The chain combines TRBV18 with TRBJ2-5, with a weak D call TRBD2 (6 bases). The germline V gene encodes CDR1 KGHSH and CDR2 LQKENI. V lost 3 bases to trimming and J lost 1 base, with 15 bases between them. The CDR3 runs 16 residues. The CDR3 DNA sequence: TGTGCCAGCTCACCTACACGGGGGACCTTCCAAGAGACCCAGTACTTC. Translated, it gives CASSPTRGTFQETQYF.

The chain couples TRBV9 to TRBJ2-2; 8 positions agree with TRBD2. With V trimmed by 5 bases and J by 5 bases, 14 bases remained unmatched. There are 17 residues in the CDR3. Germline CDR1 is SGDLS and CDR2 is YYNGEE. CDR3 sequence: CASSPGREALGTGELFF. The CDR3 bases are TGTGCCAGCAGTCCAGGGCGGGAGGCTCTCGGAACCGGGGAGCTGTTTTTT. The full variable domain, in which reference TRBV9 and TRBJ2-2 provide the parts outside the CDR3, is DSGVTQTPKHLITATGQRVTLRCSPRSGDLSVYWYQQSLDQGLQFLIQYYNGEERAKGNILERFSAQQFPDLHSELNLSSLELGDSALYFCASSPGREALGTGELFFGEGSRLTVL.

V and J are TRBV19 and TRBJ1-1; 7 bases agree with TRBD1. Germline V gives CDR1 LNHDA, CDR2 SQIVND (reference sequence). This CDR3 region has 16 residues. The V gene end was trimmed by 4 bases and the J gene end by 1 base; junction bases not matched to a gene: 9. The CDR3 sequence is CASSTHRQGSNTEAFF. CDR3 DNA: TGTGCCAGTAGTACTCACCGACAGGGATCGAACACTGAAGCTTTCTTT.

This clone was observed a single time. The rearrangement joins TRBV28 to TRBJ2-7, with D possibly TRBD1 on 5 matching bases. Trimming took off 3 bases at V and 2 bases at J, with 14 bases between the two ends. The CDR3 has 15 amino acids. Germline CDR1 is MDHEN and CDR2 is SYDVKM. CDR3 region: CASSLPNRRTYEQYF. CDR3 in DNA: TGTGCCAGCAGTTTGCCCAACAGGCGGACCTACGAGCAGTACTTC.

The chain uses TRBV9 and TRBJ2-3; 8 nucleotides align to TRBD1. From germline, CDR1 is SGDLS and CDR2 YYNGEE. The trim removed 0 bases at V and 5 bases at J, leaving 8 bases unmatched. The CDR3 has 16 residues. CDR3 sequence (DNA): TGTGCCAGCAGCGTAGCTGTTGGACAGGGAGGAGATACGCAGTATTTT. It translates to CASSVAVGQGGDTQYF.

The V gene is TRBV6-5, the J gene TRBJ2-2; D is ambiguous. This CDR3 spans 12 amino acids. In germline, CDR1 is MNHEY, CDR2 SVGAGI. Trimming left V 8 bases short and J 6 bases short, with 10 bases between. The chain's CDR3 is CASHSGPGELFF. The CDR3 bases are TGTGCCAGCCACTCCGGGCCCGGGGAGCTGTTTTTT.

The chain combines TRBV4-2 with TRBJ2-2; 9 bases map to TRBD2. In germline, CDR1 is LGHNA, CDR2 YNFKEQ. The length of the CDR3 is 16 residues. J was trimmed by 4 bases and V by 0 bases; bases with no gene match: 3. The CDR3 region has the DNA TGTGCCAGCAGCCAAGAGCTAGCGGGACCCACCGGGGAGCTGTTTTTT. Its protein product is CASSQELAGPTGELFF.

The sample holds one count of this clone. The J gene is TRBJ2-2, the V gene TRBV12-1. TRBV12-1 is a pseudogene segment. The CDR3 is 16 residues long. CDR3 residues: CASSFVSRERTGELFF. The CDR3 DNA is TGTGCCAGCAGCTTTGTATCCAGGGAGCGCACCGGGGAGCTGTTTTTT.

The CDR3 coding sequence is TGTGCCAGCTCACCACCTAACTCGGCCGACAGTTCCGGCTACACCTTC. Translation: CASSPPNSADSSGYTF. This chain links TRBV18 with TRBJ1-2; weak D call: TRBD1 (5 bases). Trimming took 0 bases from V and 8 from J, leaving 19 bases between them. CDR3 length: 16 residues. Germline CDR1 KGHSH, CDR2 LQKENI.

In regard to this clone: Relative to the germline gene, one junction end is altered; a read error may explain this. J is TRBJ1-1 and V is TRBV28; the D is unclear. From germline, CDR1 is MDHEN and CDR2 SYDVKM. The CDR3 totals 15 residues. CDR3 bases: TGTGCCAGCAGTCCAACGGGCATGGGGAACGCTGAAGCTTTCTTT. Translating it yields CASSPTGMGNAEAFF. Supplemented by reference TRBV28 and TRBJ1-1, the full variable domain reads DVKVTQSSRYLVKRTGEKVFLECVQDMDHENMFWYRQDPGLGLRLIYFSYDVKMKEKGDIPEGYSVSREKKERFSLILESASTNQTSMYLCASSPTGMGNAEAFFGQGTRLTVV.

The DNA for the CDR3 is TGTGCCAGTAGTAAGCTCCGGACAGGGGACTATAGCAATCAGCCCCAGCATTTT. Translating it yields CASSKLRTGDYSNQPQHF. The chain employs TRBV19 and TRBJ1-5, with TRBD1 identical over 9 bases. Per germline, CDR1 LNHDA and CDR2 SQIVND (reference sequence). With 4 bases clipped from V and 0 bases from J, the junction kept 10 bases outside the gene matches. The CDR3 contains 18 residues.

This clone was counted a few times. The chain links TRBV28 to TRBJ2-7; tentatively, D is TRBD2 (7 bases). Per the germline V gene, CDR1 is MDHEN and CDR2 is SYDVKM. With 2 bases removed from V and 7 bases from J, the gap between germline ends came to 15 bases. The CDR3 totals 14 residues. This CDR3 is CASSLQGGGREQYF. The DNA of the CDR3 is TGTGCCAGCAGTTTACAGGGAGGGGGTAGGGAGCAGTACTTC.

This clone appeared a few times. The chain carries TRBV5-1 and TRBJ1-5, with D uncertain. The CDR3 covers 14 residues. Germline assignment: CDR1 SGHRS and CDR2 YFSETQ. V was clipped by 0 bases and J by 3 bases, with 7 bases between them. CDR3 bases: TGCGCCAGCAGCTTGGGAGGAACCAATCAGCCCCAGCATTTT. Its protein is CASSLGGTNQPQHF.

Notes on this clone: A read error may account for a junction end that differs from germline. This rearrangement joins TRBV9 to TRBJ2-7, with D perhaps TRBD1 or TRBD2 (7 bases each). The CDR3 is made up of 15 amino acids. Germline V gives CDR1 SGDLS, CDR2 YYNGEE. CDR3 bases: TGTGCCAGCAGCGTCGACAGGGAGGGATCCTCCGAGCAGTACTTC. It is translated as CASSVDREGSSEQYF.

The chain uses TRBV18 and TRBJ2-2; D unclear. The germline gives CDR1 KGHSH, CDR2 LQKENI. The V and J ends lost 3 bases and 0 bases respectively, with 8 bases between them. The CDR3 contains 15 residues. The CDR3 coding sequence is TGTGCCAGCTCACCGGCCAGTTCGAACACCGGGGAGCTGTTTTTT. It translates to CASSPASSNTGELFF.

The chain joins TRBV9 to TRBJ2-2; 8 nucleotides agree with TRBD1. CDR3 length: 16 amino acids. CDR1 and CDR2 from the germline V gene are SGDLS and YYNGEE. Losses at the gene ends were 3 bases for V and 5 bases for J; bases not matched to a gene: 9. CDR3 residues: CASSADQGARTGELFF. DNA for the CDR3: TGTGCCAGCAGCGCGGACCAGGGGGCGCGAACCGGGGAGCTGTTTTTT.

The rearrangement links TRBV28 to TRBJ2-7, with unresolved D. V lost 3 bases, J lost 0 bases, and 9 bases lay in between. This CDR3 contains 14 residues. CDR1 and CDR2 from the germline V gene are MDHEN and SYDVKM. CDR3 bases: TGTGCCAGCAGTTTTGCCAGTAGCTCCTACGAGCAGTACTTC. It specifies CASSFASSSYEQYF.

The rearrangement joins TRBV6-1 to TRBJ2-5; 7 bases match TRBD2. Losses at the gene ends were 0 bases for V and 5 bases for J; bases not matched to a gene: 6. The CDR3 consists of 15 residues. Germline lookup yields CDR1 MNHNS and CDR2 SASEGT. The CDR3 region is CASSEAGGLRETQYF. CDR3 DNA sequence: TGTGCCAGCAGTGAAGCGGGAGGGCTGAGGGAGACCCAGTACTTC.

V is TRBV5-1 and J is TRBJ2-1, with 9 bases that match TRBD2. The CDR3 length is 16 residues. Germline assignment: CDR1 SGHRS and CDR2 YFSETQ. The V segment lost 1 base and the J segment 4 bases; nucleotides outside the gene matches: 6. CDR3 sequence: CASSLPLAGNYNEQFF. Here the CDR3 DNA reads TGCGCCAGCAGCTTGCCCCTAGCGGGGAATTACAATGAGCAGTTCTTC.

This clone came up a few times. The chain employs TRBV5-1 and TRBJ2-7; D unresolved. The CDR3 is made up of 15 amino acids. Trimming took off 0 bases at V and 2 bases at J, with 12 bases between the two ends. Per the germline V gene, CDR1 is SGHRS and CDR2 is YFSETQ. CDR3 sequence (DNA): TGCGCCAGCAGCTTGGGTGAAGGTTTGGCCTACGAGCAGTACTTC. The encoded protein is CASSLGEGLAYEQYF.

CDR3 sequence (DNA): TGCGCCAGCATTCGACTAGTGGTATACAATGAGCAGTTCTTC. This translates into CASIRLVVYNEQFF. The chain is built from TRBV23-1 and TRBJ2-1, with a weak D call TRBD2 (6 bases). TRBV23-1 is an ORF; its function is uncertain. V lost 7 bases, J lost 4 bases, and 14 bases lay in between. The CDR3 consists of 14 residues.

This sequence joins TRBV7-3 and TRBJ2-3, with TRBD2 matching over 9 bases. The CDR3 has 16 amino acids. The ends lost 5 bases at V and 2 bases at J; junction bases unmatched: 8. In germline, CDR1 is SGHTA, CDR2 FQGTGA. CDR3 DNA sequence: TGTGCCAGCAGCCCGGGTGGCGGGAGGGCCACAGATACGCAGTATTTT. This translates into CASSPGGGRATDTQYF. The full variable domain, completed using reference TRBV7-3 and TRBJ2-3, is GAGVSQTPSNKVTEKGKYVELRCDPISGHTALYWYRQSLGQGPEFLIYFQGTGAADDSGLPNDRFFAVRPEGSVSTLKIQRTERGDSAVYLCASSPGGGRATDTQYFGPGTRLTVL.

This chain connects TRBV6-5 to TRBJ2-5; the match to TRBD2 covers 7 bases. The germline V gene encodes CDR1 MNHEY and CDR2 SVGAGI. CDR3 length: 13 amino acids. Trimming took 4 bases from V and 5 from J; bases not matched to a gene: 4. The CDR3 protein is CASSSGLEETQYF. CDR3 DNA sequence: TGTGCCAGCAGTTCCGGACTAGAGGAGACCCAGTACTTC.

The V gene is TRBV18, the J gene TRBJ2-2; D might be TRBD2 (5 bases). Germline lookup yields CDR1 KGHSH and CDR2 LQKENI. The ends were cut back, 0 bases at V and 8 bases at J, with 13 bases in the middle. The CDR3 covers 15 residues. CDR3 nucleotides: TGTGCCAGCTCACCACCTAGGAGGACCCAAGGGGAGCTGTTTTTT. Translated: CASSPPRRTQGELFF.

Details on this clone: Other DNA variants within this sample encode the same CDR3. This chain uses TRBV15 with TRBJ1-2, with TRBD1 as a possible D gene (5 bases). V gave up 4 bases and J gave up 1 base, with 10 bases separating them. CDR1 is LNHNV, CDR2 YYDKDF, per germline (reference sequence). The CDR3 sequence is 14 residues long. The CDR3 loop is CATSKTGGNYGYTF. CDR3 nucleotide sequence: TGTGCCACCAGCAAAACGGGGGGTAACTATGGCTACACCTTC.